This T cell receptor (beta chain) was identified in a study of shared clonotypes between healthy human individuals. Profiled with immunoSEQ multiplex PCR; TCRdb holds only in-frame clones, not every one. The sample carries some 1,100,000 clones, around 78% recorded once. Germline V gene lookup returns CDR1 SGDLS and CDR2 YYNGEE. Deletions cut 3 bases from V and 9 bases from J, with 10 bases between. This CDR3 has 12 amino acids. This TCR was sampled from a man aged 18-30 years in good health. Some clones in this sample may be carry-over from other donors' samples. Sequencing was carried out using memory CD4+ T cells from PBMCs. The sample's subset: CD45RA-negative fraction. The V and J genes are TRBV9 and TRBJ2-1, with no clear D. The CDR3 DNA reads TGTGCCAGCAGCGGGCCAACCGGTGAGCAGTTCTTC. Translated: CASSGPTGEQFF.